The T cell receptor (beta chain) under discussion was sequenced for a study of blood T cell repertoires in COVID-19. V lost 0 bases, J lost 0 bases, and 8 bases lay in between. The germline V gene has CDR1 SGHNT and CDR2 YYREEE (reference sequence). CDR3 length: 15 residues. Clones were read by immunoSEQ multiplex PCR, and TCRdb kept only the in-frame ones, dropping some. Of 72,000 or so clones listed, 80% to 95% are singletons. Sequencing was done on a sample of peripheral blood. The J gene is TRBJ2-3, the V gene TRBV5-4; D is unresolved. The origin of this receptor is a woman older than 75 with acute or convalescent COVID-19. CDR3 DNA: TGTGCCAGCAGCTTGGCCCAGCGTAGCACAGATACGCAGTATTTT. It codes for CASSLAQRSTDTQYF.